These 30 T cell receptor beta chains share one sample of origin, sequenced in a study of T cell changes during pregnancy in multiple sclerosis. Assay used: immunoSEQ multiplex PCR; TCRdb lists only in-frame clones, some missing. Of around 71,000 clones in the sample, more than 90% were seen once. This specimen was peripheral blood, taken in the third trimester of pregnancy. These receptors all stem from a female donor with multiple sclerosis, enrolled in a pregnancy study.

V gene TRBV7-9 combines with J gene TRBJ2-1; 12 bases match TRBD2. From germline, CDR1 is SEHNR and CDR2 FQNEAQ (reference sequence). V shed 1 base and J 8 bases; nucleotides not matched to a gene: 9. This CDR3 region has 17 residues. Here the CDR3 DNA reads TGTGCCAGCAGCTTAGGTTGGACTAGCGGGAAGGGCGATGAGCAGTTCTTC. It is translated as CASSLGWTSGKGDEQFF.

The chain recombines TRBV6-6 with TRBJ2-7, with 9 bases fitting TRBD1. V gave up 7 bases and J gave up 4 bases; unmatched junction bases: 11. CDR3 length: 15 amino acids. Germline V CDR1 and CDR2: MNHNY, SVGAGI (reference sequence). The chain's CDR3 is CASTEQGQGFYEQYF. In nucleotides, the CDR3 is TGTGCCAGCACCGAACAGGGACAGGGATTTTACGAGCAGTACTTC.

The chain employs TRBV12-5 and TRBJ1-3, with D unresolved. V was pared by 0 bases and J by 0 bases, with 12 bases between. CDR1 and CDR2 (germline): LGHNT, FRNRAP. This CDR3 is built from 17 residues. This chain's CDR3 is CASGLVRRPYSGNTIYF. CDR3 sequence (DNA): TGTGCTAGTGGTTTGGTACGGCGGCCTTACTCTGGAAACACCATATATTTT.

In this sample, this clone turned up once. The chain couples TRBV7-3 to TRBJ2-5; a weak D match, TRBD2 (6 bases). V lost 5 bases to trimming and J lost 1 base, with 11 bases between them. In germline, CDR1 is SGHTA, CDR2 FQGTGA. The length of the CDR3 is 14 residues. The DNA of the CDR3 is TGTGCCAGCAGCCCCCGGACTATCCAAGAGACCCAGTACTTC. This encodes CASSPRTIQETQYF.

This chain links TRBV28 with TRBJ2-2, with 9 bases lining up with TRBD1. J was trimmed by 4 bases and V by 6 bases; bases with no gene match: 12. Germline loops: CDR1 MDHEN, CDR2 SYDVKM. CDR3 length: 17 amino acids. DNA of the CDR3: TGTGCCAGCAGCCGCCCTGAGGACAGGGGCCCCACCGGGGAGCTGTTTTTT. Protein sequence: CASSRPEDRGPTGELFF.

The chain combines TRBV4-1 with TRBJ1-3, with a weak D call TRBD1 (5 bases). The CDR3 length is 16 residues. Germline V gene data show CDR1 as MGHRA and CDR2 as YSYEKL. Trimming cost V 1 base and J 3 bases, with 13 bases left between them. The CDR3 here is CASSQGGEVVGNTIYF. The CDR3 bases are TGCGCCAGCAGCCAAGGAGGGGAGGTAGTTGGAAACACCATATATTTT.

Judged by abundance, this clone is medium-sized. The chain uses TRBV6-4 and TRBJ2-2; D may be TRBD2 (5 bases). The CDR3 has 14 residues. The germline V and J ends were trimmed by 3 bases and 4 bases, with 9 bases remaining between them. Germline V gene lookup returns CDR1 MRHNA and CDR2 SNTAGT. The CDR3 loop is CASSENSATGELFF. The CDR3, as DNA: TGTGCCAGCAGTGAGAATAGCGCCACCGGGGAGCTGTTTTTT.

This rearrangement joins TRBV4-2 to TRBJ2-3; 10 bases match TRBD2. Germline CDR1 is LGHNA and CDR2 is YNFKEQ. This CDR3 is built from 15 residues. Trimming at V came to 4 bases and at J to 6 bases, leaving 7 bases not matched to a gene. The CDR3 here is CASSPQLAGFDTQYF. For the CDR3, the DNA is TGTGCCAGCAGCCCTCAACTAGCGGGATTTGATACGCAGTATTTT.

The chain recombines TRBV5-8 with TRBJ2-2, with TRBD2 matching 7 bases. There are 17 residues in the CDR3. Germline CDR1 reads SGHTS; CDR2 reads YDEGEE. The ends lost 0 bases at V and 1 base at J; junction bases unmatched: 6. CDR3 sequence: CASSLEFLAENTGELFF. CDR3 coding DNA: TGTGCCAGCAGCTTGGAGTTTCTAGCGGAGAACACCGGGGAGCTGTTTTTT.

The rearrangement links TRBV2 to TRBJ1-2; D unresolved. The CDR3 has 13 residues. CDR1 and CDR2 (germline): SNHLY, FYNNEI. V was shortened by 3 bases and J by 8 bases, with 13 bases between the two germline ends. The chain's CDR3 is CASSDDSSRGYTF. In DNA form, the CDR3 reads TGTGCCAGCAGTGACGACTCTTCACGCGGCTACACCTTC.

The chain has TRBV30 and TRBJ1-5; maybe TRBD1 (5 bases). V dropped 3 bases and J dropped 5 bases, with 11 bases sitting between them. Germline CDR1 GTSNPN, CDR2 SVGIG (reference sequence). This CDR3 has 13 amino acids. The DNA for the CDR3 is TGTGCCTGGAGCGCGGGGGAAGATCAGCCCCAGCATTTT. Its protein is CAWSAGEDQPQHF.

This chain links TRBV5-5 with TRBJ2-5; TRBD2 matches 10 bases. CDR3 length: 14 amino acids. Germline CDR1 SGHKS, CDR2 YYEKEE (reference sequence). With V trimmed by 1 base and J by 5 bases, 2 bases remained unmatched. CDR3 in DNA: TGTGCCAGCAGCTTGAGTAGCGGGGGGGAGACCCAGTACTTC. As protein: CASSLSSGGETQYF. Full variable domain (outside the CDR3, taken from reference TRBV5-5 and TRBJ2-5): DAGVTQSPTHLIKTRGQQVTLRCSPISGHKSVSWYQQVLGQGPQFIFQYYEKEERGRGNFPDRFSARQFPNYSSELNVNALLLGDSALYLCASSLSSGGETQYFGPGTRLLVL.

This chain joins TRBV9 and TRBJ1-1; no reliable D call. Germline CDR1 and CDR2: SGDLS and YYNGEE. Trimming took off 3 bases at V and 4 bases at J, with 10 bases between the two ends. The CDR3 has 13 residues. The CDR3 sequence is CASSGDEGTEAFF. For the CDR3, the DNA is TGTGCCAGCAGCGGCGACGAGGGCACTGAAGCTTTCTTT.

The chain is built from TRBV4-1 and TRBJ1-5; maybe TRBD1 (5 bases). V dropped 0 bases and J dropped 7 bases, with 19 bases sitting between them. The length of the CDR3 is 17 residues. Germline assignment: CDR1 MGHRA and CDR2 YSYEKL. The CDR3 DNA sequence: TGCGCCAGCAGCCAAGAGGGGGGAATTTTGGGCCAACAGCCCCAGCATTTT. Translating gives CASSQEGGILGQQPQHF.

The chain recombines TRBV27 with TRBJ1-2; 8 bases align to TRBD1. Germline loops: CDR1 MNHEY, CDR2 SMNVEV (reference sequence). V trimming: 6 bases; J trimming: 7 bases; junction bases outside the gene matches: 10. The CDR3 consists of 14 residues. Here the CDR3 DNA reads TGTGCCAGCAGCCCCGGACAGGGTTTGTCTGGCTACACCTTC. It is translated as CASSPGQGLSGYTF.

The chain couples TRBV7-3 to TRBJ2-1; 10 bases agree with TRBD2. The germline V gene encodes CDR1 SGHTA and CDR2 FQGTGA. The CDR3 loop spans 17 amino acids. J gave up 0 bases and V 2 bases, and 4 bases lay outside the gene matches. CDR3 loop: CASSLHPSGSSYNEQFF. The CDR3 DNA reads TGTGCCAGCAGCTTACACCCTAGCGGGAGCTCCTACAATGAGCAGTTCTTC.

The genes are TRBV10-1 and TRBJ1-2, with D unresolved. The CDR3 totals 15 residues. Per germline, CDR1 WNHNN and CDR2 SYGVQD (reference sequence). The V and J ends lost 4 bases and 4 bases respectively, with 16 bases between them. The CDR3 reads CASSVRIRSLYGYTF. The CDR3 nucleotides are TGCGCCAGCAGTGTGAGGATCCGCTCCCTCTATGGCTACACCTTC.

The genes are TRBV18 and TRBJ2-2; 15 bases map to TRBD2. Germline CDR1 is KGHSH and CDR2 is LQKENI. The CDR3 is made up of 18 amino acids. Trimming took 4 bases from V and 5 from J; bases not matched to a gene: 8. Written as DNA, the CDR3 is TGTGCCAGCTCACTTGTACCGGGACTAGCGGGAGGAACCGGGGAGCTGTTTTTT. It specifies CASSLVPGLAGGTGELFF.

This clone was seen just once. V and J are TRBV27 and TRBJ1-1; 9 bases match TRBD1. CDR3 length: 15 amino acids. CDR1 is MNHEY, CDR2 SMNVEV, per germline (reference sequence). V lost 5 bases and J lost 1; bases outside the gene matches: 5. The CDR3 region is CASSRGQGTNTEAFF. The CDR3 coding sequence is TGTGCCAGCAGTAGGGGACAGGGAACGAACACTGAAGCTTTCTTT.

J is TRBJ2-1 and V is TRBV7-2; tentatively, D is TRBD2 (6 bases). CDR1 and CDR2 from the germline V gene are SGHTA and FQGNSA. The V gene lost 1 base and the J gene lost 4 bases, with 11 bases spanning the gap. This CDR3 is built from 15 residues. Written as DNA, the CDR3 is TGTGCCAGCAGCTTAGGCGGGACGGAATACAATGAGCAGTTCTTC. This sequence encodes CASSLGGTEYNEQFF.

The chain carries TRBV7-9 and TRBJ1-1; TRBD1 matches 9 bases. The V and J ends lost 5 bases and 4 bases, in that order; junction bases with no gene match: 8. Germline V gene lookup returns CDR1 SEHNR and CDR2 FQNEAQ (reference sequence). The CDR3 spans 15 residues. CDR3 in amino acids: CASSVQGAPRTEAFF. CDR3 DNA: TGTGCCAGCAGCGTACAGGGGGCGCCCCGCACTGAAGCTTTCTTT.

Here the CDR3 DNA reads TGTGCCTGGAACAACGTAGCGGGAAGGGGAGAGACCCAGTACTTC. As protein: CAWNNVAGRGETQYF. This chain connects TRBV30 to TRBJ2-5, with TRBD2 matching 8 bases. V gave up 4 bases and J gave up 4 bases; unmatched junction bases: 11. Germline CDR1 is GTSNPN and CDR2 is SVGIG (reference sequence). The CDR3 covers 15 residues.

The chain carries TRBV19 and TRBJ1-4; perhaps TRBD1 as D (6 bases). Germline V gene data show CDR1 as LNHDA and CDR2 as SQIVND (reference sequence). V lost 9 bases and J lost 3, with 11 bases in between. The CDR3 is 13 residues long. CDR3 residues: CARQGSPNEKLFF. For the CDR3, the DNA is TGTGCCAGACAGGGTTCACCTAATGAAAAACTGTTTTTT. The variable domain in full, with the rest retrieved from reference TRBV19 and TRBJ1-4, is DGGITQSPKYLFRKEGQNVTLSCEQNLNHDAMYWYRQDPGQGLRLIYYSQIVNDFQKGDIAEGYSVSREKKESFPLTVTSAQKNPTAFYLCARQGSPNEKLFFGSGTQLSVL.

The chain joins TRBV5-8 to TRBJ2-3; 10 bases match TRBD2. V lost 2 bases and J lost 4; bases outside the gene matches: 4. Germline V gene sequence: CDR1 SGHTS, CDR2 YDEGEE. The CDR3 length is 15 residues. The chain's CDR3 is CASSFSSGSADTQYF. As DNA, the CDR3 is TGTGCCAGCAGCTTCTCTAGCGGGAGCGCAGATACGCAGTATTTT.

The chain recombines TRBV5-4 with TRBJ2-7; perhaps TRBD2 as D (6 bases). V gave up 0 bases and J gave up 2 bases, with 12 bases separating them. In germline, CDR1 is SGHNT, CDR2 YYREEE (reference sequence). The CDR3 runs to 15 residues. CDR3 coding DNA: TGTGCCAGCAGCTTGGCCGGGGGTTTCACCTACGAGCAGTACTTC. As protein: CASSLAGGFTYEQYF.

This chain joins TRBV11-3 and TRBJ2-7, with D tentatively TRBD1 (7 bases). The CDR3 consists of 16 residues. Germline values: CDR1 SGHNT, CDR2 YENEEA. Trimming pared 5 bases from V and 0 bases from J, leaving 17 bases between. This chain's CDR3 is CASSQGGTEVSYEQYF. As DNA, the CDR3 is TGTGCCAGCAGCCAGGGGGGAACGGAGGTCTCCTACGAGCAGTACTTC.

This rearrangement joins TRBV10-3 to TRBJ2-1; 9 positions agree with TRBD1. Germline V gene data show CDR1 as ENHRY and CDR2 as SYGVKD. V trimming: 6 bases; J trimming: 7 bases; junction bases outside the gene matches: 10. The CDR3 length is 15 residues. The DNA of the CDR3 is TGTGCCATCAGCTCTCCGGGACAGGGCGGAAATGAGCAGTTCTTC. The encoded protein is CAISSPGQGGNEQFF.

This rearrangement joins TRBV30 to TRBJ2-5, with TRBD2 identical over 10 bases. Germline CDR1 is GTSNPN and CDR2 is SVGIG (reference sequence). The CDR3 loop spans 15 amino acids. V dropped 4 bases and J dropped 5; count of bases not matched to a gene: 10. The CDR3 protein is CAWTGAGGPWETQYF. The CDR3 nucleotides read TGTGCCTGGACAGGAGCGGGAGGGCCGTGGGAGACCCAGTACTTC.

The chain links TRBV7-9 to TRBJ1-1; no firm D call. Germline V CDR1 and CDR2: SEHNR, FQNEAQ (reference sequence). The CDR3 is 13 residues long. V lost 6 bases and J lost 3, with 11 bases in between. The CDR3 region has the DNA TGTGCCAGCAGTCTCTCCGGAGACACTGAAGCTTTCTTT. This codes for CASSLSGDTEAFF.

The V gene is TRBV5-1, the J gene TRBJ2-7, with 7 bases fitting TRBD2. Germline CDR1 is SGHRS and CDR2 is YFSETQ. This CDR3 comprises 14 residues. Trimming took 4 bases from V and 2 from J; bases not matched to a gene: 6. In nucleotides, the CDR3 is TGCGCCAGCAGCGCTGCTAGCGGACCCTACGAGCAGTACTTC. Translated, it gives CASSAASGPYEQYF.